This entry concerns a single T cell receptor beta chain. This clonotype showed up just a few times. This clone's antigen is unknown. No much larger clone is present one base from it, and per-base qualities are unavailable. The data were produced on an Illumina NovaSeq 6000. cDNA libraries for TCRalpha and TCRbeta were prepared by 5'RACE using constant-segment primers, with sample barcodes and unique molecular identifiers added. Trizol reagent was used to extract RNA from every sample. Libraries were amplified in two PCR steps, with a second sample barcode and Illumina TruSeq adapters added in the second step. The libraries were sequenced on an Illumina NovaSeq using 2 x 150 bp paired-end reads. The paper's processing steps were these. With migec v1.2.7, reads were demultiplexed and then collapsed into UMI-guided consensus sequences. Using mixcr v2.1.11, the UMI consensuses were aligned to TRA and TRB V and J templates and assembled into clonotypes. Clonotypes were classified as expanded or contracted when called significant by both edgeR and NoisET, with noise models trained on biological replicates. edgeR calls used a false discovery rate-adjusted p below 0.01 and a log2 fold-change threshold of 1. As an exploratory analysis of dynamics, PCA with hierarchical clustering was applied to max-normalized trajectories of the 1000 most abundant clonotypes. Separately sequenced CD4+ and CD8+ repertoires were used to assign a CD4 or CD8 phenotype to each responding clone. TCRdb's own reprocessing of the public reads used fastp at Q25 and MiXCR and kept productive beta chains. Each entry merges the rows of one CDR3 protein and shows their most common DNA and genes. The V and J calls were not made by the authors but by TCRdb's processing. The sample yields around 400,000 distinct CDR3 sequences; 24% were counted once. The top ten hold roughly 8.9% of the sample.

The CDR3 starts with the cysteine, ends with the phenylalanine, and has 15 residues. The read is trimmed to its CDR3 DNA, 45 bases read in frame from base 1. As encoded in the germline V gene, CDR1 is KGHDR while CDR2 is SFDVKD. Cut back by 2 bases and 2 bases, the V and J ends lie 10 bases apart. This entry comes from a study of T-cell memory formation after mild COVID-19 (dated by TCRdb to about 2021). Study-level background: Most TCR sequence clusters were specific to one of the two donors. Two young, previously healthy adult volunteers made up the cohort, one male and one female. In a couple of donors, T-cell clones that expanded and contracted after mild COVID-19 were followed by sequencing TCRalpha and TCRbeta repertoires longitudinally.

What the study reported, not specific to this receptor: Contracting CD4+ clones turned up mainly in the CM and EM memory subsets, whereas EMRA was where CD8+ clones were enriched. The study included only a couple of mild cases, and larger cohorts that include severe cases with pre-infection samples were judged to be necessary. The second-wave clones that peaked on day 37 were not confirmed to be SARS-CoV-2 specific. The detection of some responding clones in pre-infection memory suggests that pre-existing cross-reactive memory T cells joined the SARS-CoV-2 response. From day 15 to 85, contracting clones showed balanced CD4/CD8 phenotypes, whereas a second wave of clones that expanded from day 15 to 37 leaned towards CD4+.

PBMCs were isolated by Ficoll-Paque density gradient centrifugation. The specimen sequenced was PBMCs or a T cell subset sorted from them (not recorded which). The sequence links TRBV24-1 to TRBJ2-3, and the D gene may be TRBD1, 6 bases matching. The TCR was taken from an adult woman who had mild COVID-19 (a few samples of this study predate the infection). The sample titles of this study are shuffled in the database, so cell type and time point are left out; the donor was told from shared clones. CDR3 reads: CATSDYRESTDTQYF. The nucleotides are TGTGCCACCAGTGATTACAGGGAATCCACAGATACGCAGTATTTT.